This T cell receptor beta chain was recovered during a study of T-cell memory formation after mild COVID-19. For the study at large: For the most part, TCR clusters were specific to one donor.

Trimming shortened V by 9 bases and J by 0 bases, and 12 bases separated the two germline ends. Germline lookup yields CDR1 MNHNS and CDR2 SASEGT. This CDR3 is built from 13 residues. Worth noting for this clonotype: No antigen is known for it.

UMIs and sample barcodes were carried by the TCR alpha and TCR beta cDNA libraries that 5'RACE produced using constant-segment primers. TCRdb processed the 5' RACE reads anew with MiXCR; each CDR3 protein has one entry. This sample has hundreds of thousands of distinct CDR3 sequences, with over 15% found just once. The study's findings and limits: Pre-infection memory held some responding clones, suggesting pre-existing cross-reactive T cells responded. Later expanders leaned CD4+, whereas day 15 to 85 contracting clones were balanced CD4/CD8.

Sequencing was done on a sample of PBMCs or a T cell subset sorted from them (not recorded which). J is TRBJ2-7 and V is TRBV6-1; D might be TRBD1 or TRBD2, each matching 5 bases. The TCR was taken from an adult woman who had mild COVID-19 (a few samples of this study predate the infection). Cell type and time point are not known. The CDR3: CASLGRNSYEQYF. For the CDR3, the DNA is TGTGCCAGTTTGGGACGCAACTCCTACGAGCAGTACTTC.